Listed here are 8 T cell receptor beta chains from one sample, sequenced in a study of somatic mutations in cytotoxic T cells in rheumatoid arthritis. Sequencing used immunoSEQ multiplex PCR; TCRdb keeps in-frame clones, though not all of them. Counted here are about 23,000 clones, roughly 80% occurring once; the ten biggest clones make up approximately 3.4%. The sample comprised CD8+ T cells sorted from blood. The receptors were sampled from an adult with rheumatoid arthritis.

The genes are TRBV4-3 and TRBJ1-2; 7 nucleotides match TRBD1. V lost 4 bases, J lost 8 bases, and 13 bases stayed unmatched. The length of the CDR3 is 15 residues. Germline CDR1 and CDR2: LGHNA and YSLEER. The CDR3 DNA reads TGCGCCAGCAGCCGAGTTCGAGGGGGCGCAGAAGGCTACACCTTC. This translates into CASSRVRGGAEGYTF.

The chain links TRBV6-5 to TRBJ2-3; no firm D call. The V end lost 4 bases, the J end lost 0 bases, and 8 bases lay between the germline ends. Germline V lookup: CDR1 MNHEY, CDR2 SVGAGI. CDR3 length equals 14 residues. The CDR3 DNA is TGTGCCAGCAGTTGGGTGGGAAGCACAGATACGCAGTATTTT. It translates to CASSWVGSTDTQYF.

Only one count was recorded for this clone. The CDR3 is CSVDWGGYGYTF. CDR3 bases: TGCAGCGTTGATTGGGGAGGGTATGGCTACACCTTC. This chain connects TRBV29-1 to TRBJ1-2; the D is unclear. V was clipped by 3 bases and J by 5 bases, with 10 bases between them. Germline CDR1 and CDR2: SQVTM and ANQGSEA. The CDR3 covers 12 residues.

CDR3 in DNA: TGTGCCAGCAGCTTCCAGGGGGCCAGCACAGATACGCAGTATTTT. Amino acid sequence: CASSFQGASTDTQYF. The V call is TRBV7-9, the J call TRBJ2-3; 8 bases are a match to TRBD1. Germline values: CDR1 SEHNR, CDR2 FQNEAQ (reference sequence). This CDR3 region has 15 residues. The trim removed 3 bases at V and 0 bases at J, leaving 2 bases unmatched.

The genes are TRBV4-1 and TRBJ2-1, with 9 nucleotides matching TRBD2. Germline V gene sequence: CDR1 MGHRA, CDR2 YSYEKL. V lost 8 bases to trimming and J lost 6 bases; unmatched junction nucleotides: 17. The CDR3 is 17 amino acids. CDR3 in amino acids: CASHARGSGGHPNEQFF. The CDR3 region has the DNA TGCGCCAGCCACGCCAGGGGTAGCGGGGGCCACCCCAATGAGCAGTTCTTC.

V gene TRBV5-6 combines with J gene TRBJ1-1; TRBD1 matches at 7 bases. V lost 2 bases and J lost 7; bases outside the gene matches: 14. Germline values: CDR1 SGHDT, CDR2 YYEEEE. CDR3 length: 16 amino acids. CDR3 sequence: CASSFGLGWDRGEAFF. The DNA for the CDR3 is TGTGCCAGCAGCTTTGGGCTGGGTTGGGACAGAGGTGAAGCTTTCTTT. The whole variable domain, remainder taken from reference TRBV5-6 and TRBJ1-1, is DAGVTQSPTHLIKTRGQQVTLRCSPKSGHDTVSWYQQALGQGPQFIFQYYEEEERQRGNFPDRFSGHQFPNYSSELNVNALLLGDSALYLCASSFGLGWDRGEAFFGQGTRLTVV.

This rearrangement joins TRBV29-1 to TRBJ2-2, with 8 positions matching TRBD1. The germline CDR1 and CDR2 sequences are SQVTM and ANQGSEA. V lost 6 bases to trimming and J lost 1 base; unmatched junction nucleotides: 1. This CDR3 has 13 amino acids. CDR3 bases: TGCAGCGTCGGACAGGGGAACACCGGGGAGCTGTTTTTT. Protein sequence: CSVGQGNTGELFF.

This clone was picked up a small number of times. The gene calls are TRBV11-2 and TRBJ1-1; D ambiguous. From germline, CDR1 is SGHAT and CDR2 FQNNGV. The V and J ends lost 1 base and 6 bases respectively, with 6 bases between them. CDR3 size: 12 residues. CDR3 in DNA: TGTGCCAGCAGCTTAGTCTTTTCTGAAGCTTTCTTT. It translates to CASSLVFSEAFF.